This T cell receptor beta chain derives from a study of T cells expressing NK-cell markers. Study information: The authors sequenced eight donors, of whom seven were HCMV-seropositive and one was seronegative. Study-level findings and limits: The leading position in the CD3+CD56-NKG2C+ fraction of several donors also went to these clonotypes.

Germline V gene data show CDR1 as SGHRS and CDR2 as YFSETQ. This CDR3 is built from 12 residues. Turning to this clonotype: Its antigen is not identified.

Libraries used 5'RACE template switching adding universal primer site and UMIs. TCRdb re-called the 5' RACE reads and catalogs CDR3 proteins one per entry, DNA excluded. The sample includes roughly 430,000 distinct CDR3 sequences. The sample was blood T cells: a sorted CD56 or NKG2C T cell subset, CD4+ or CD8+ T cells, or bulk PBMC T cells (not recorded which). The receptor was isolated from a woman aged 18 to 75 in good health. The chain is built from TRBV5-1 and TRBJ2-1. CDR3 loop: CASSDSYNEQFF.